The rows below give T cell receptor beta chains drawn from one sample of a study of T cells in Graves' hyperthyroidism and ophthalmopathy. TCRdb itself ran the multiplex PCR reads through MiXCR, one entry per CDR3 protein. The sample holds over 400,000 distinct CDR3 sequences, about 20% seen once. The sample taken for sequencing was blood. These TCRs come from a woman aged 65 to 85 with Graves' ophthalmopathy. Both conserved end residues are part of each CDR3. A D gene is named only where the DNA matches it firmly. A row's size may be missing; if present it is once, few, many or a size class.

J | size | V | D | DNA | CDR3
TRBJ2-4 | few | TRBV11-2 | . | TGTGCCAGCAGCCCATGGACTGGAGGGAGCATTCAGTACTTC | CASSPWTGGSIQYF
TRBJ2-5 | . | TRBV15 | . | TGTGCCACCAGCAAACAGGGCGGACAAGAGACCCAGTACTTC | CATSKQGGQETQYF
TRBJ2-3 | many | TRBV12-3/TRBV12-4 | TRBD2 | TGTGCCAGCAGTTTCGGGGCTAGCGGGTTCACAGATACGCAGTATTTT | CASSFGASGFTDTQYF
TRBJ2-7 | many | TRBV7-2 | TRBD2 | TGTGCCAGCAGCTTAGTTGGGACTAGCGGCTACGAGCAGTACTTC | CASSLVGTSGYEQYF
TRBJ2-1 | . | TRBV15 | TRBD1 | TGTGCCACCAGCAGACACCGGGACAGCTACAATGAGCAGTTCTTC | CATSRHRDSYNEQFF
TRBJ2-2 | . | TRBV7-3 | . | TGTGCCAGCAACCCCCAAACTACCACCGGGGAGCTGTTTTTT | CASNPQTTTGELFF
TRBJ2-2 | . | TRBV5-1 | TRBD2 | TGCGCCAGCAGCTTGGCCCAAATCACTTATTCCAGGACTAGATACACCGGGGAGCTGTTTTTT | CASSLAQITYSRTRYTGELFF
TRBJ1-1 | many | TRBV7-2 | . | TGTGCCAGCAGCTTAGCGGTGGGCAGGAACACTGAAGCTTTCTTT | CASSLAVGRNTEAFF
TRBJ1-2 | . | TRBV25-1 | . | TGTGCCAGCAGTGCTGCGAGCGGGGGCCTGGGAGGCTACACCTTC | CASSAASGGLGGYTF
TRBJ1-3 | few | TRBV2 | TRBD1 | TGTGCCAGCAAGACAGGGGGACCTGGAAACACCATATATTTT | CASKTGGPGNTIYF
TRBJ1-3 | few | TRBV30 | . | TGTGCCTGGAGCCCAAGCGGGGGGATTCCTGGAAACACCATATATTTT | CAWSPSGGIPGNTIYF
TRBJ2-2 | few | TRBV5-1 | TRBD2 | TGCGCCAGCAGCTACACAAGCGGGAGTGCCGGGGAGCTGTTTTTT | CASSYTSGSAGELFF
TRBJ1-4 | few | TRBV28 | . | TGTGCCAGCGTGGGTGGGGGACTTAATAATGAAAAACTGTTTTTT | CASVGGGLNNEKLFF
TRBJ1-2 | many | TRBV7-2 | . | TGTGCCAGCAGCTTGAAGACCCTGAACTATGGCTACACCTTC | CASSLKTLNYGYTF
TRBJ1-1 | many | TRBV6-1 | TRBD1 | TGTGCCAGCAGTTATGGGACAGGGAGGAGGACTGAAGCTTTCTTT | CASSYGTGRRTEAFF
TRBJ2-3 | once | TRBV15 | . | TGTGCCACCAGCAGAGCAGGAGGGTGGACAGATACGCAGTATTTT | CATSRAGGWTDTQYF
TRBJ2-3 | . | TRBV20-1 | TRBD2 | TGCAGTGCTAGCCACCTTTCAGCGGGAGGGGGCACAGATACGCAGTATTTT | CSASHLSAGGGTDTQYF
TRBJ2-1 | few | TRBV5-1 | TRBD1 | TGCGCCAGCAGCTTACGAGCCGGGACAGACAATGAGCAGTTCTTC | CASSLRAGTDNEQFF
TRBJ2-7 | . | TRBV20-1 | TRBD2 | TGCAGTGCTAGAGATCGAACTAGCGGAACACGAAGGAGCTACGAGCAGTACTTC | CSARDRTSGTRRSYEQYF
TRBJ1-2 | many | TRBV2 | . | TGTGCCAGCTTCTCTCTCGGGGGTCCGGATGGCTACACCTTC | CASFSLGGPDGYTF
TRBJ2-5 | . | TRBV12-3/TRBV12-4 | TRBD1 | TGTGCCAGCACCCGAGGACAGGGGGCTAGGGAGACCCAGTACTTC | CASTRGQGARETQYF
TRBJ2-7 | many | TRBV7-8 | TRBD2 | TGTGCCAGCACTGCGGAAGCGGGATACGAGCAGTACTTC | CASTAEAGYEQYF
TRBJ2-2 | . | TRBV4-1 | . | TGCGCCAGCAGCCAAGAGGTTTCCACGGCCCCGAACACCGGGGAGCTGTTTTTT | CASSQEVSTAPNTGELFF
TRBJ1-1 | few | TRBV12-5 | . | TGTGCTAGTGGTTTCCCTAAAACAGGGAACACTGAAGCTTTCTTT | CASGFPKTGNTEAFF
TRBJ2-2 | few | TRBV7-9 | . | TGTGCCAGCAGCTTAGCGGCTGTTGCCGGGGAGCTGTTTTTT | CASSLAAVAGELFF
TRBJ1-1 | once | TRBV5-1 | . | TGCGCCAGCAGCCCTCCGACACTGAACACTGAAGCTTTCTTT | CASSPPTLNTEAFF
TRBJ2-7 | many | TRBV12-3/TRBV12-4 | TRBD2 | TGTGCCAGCAGTTTAGGCGGACTAGAGGTCGATGAGCAGTACTTC | CASSLGGLEVDEQYF
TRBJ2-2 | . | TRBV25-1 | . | TGTGCCAGCAGTGCCGGGAGCAAAACCGGGGAGCTGTTTTTT | CASSAGSKTGELFF
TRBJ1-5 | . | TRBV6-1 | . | TGTGCCAGCAGTGAAATGCTGCTAAACAATCAGCCCCAGCATTTT | CASSEMLLNNQPQHF
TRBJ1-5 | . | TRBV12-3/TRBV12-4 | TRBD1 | TGTGCCAGCAGCTCAGGGGGGCTGGTAAAGCCCCAGCATTTT | CASSSGGLVKPQHF
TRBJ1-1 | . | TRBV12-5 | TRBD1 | TGTGCTAGTGGTTTGGTATCGGGACAGGGTGAAGCTTTCTTT | CASGLVSGQGEAFF
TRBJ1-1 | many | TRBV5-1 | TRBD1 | TGCGCCAGCAGCTTGGAATTGGGCAGGGGGCCCACTGAAGCTTTCTTT | CASSLELGRGPTEAFF
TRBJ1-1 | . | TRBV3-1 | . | TGTGCCAGCAGCCAAGCAGACATCGGGACACGGGGTGCTTTCTTT | CASSQADIGTRGAFF
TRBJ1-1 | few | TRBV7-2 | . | TGTGCCAGCAGCCAAGCAGGACGGAGGATTTCTGAAGCTTTCTTT | CASSQAGRRISEAFF